The clone carrying this TCR beta chain was seen many times. Its antigen remains unidentified. CDR3 length equals 14 residues. V lost 5 bases and J lost 9; bases outside the gene matches: 10. This specimen comes from a study of T cell repertoires in cytomegalovirus infection. Background on the study: Shared public TCR beta signatures pointed to both CMV infection and a matching HLA type. Study-wide findings and caveats: The ex vivo response was dominated by HLA-C-restricted CMV-specific TCR beta clonotypes. Cumulative frequency of public TCR beta families picked out carriers of CMV plus the relevant HLA.

TCRdb redid the calling of the reads with MiXCR, one entry per CDR3 protein. The sample consists of about 900,000 distinct CDR3 sequences, roughly 30% of them appearing once. Sequences were derived from cultured CD8+ T cells from PBMCs, sampled from culture after CMV antigen stimulation. V and J are TRBV12-3 or TRBV12-4 and TRBJ2-1; 7 nucleotides line up with TRBD2. This sequence originates from a human donor in good health (CMV status not recorded). Some clones in this sample may be carry-over from other donors' samples. The CDR3 DNA sequence: TGTGCCAGCAGTCATGACCTAGCGGTCGGTGAGCAGTTCTTC. It translates to CASSHDLAVGEQFF.